This T cell receptor beta chain was identified during a study of glioma-infiltrating T cells. J lost 0 bases, V lost 0 bases, and 5 bases had no gene match. Per germline, CDR1 SGDLS and CDR2 YYNGEE. There are 17 residues in the CDR3. The iRepertoire nested amplicon-rescue multiplex PCR amplified TCR alpha and beta CDR3s from RNA. TCRdb reprocessed the multiplex PCR reads via MiXCR and lists one record per CDR3 protein. The repertoire holds 100,000 to 150,000 distinct CDR3 sequences, with approximately 25% as singletons. Whole-study findings and limits: CDR3 overlap between tissue and blood was very small.

As for this clonotype: Antigen specificity is unknown.

Sequences were obtained from glioma tissue, nonneoplastic brain tissue, or PBMCs (not recorded which). This TCR came from a human donor with low-grade glioma or glioblastoma, undergoing nonglioma brain surgery, or in good health (not recorded which). V usage is TRBV9 and J usage is TRBJ2-3, with TRBD2 identical over 9 bases. The CDR3 sequence is CASSVGATSGSTDTQYF. The CDR3 nucleotides are TGTGCCAGCAGCGTAGGAGCCACTAGCGGGAGCACAGATACGCAGTATTTT. Full variable domain (rest looked up from reference TRBV9 and TRBJ2-3): DSGVTQTPKHLITATGQRVTLRCSPRSGDLSVYWYQQSLDQGLQFLIQYYNGEERAKGNILERFSAQQFPDLHSELNLSSLELGDSALYFCASSVGATSGSTDTQYFGPGTRLTVL.